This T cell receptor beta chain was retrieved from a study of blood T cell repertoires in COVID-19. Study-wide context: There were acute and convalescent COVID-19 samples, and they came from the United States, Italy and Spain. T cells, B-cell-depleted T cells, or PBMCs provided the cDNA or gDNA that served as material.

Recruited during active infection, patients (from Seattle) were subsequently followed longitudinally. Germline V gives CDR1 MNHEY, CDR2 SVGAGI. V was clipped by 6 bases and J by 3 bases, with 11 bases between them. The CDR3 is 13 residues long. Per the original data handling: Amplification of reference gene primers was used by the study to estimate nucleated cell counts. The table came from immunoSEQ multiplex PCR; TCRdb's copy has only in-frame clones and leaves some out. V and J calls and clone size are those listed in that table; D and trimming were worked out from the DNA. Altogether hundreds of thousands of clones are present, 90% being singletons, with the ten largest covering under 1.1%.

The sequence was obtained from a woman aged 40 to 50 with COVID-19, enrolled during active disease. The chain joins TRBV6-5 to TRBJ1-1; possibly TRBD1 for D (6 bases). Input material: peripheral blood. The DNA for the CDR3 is TGTGCCAGCAGGATCGAGGGGGACACTGAAGCTTTCTTT. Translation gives CASRIEGDTEAFF.